Presented here are 17 T cell receptor beta chains from one specimen sequenced in a study of patients and donors after allogeneic stem cell transplantation. TCRdb re-called the RT-PCR reads with MiXCR, one entry per CDR3 protein. Among about 210,000 distinct CDR3 sequences, around two fifths were seen once, and the ten largest hold around a tenth. The sample comprised blood, either unsorted or a sorted T cell fraction (not recorded which). The receptors were gathered from a human donor who was either an allogeneic HSCT recipient or a stem cell or donor lymphocyte infusion donor (not recorded which). It is not recorded whose cells these are; they may come from a transplant donor.

This clonotype appeared once. The conserved final phenylalanine or tryptophan is absent from the CDR3, which likely points to a read error. This sequence joins TRBV5-1 and TRBJ1-2, with TRBD1 identical over 8 bases. The CDR3 consists of 16 residues. Germline lookup yields CDR1 SGHRS and CDR2 YFSETQ. V lost 0 bases and J lost 8; bases outside the gene matches: 12. For the CDR3, the DNA is TGCGCCAGCAGCTTGGGGACAGGGAGCCTAGGCTGGGGCTACACCCTC. As protein: CASSLGTGSLGWGYTL.

This clonotype occurred a few times. The chain employs TRBV5-1 and TRBJ2-2; possible D gene TRBD2, 6 bases. V shed 4 bases and J shed 8 bases, with 12 bases lying between them. The CDR3 has 13 residues. Germline CDR1 reads SGHRS; CDR2 reads YFSETQ. The CDR3 reads CASSETRTGELFF. In nucleotides, the CDR3 is TGCGCCAGCAGCGAGACTAGGACAGGGGAGCTGTTTTTT.

The rearrangement links TRBV12-3 or TRBV12-4 to TRBJ1-1; 10 positions match TRBD1. The CDR3 spans 17 residues. After removal of 5 bases from V and 3 bases from J, the junction contained 12 bases not matched to a gene. DNA for the CDR3: TGTGCCAGCAGTCAAACCCGGGACAGGGGAAGGGACACTGAAGCTTTCTTT. Translated, it gives CASSQTRDRGRDTEAFF.

This clonotype was observed a handful of times. The chain employs TRBV30 and TRBJ1-1; possible D gene TRBD1, 5 bases. V shed 2 bases and J shed 4 bases, with 14 bases lying between them. In germline, CDR1 is GTSNPN, CDR2 SVGIG (reference sequence). The CDR3 sequence is 14 residues long. CDR3 DNA sequence: TGTGCCTGGAGTAAACAGTGGACAATCACTGAAGCTTTCTTT. Protein: CAWSKQWTITEAFF.

In its sample, this clonotype was seen a few times. The CDR3 protein is CASRTQGTDTQYF. CDR3 nucleotide sequence: TGTGCCAGCAGGACACAGGGCACAGATACGCAGTATTTT. V is TRBV7-9 and J is TRBJ2-3; tentatively, D is TRBD1 (5 bases). This CDR3 is built from 13 residues. Germline V gene sequence: CDR1 SEHNR, CDR2 FQNEAQ (reference sequence). V lost 6 bases and J 1 base, leaving 8 bases between the germline ends. Supplemented by reference TRBV7-9 and TRBJ2-3, the full variable domain reads DTGVSQNPRHKITKRGQNVTFRCDPISEHNRLYWYRQTLGQGPEFLTYFQNEAQLEKSRLLSDRFSAERPKGSFSTLEIQRTEQGDSAMYLCASRTQGTDTQYFGPGTRLTVL.

The genes are TRBV4-2 and TRBJ1-2, with 7 bases aligning to TRBD1. Germline lookup yields CDR1 LGHNA and CDR2 YNFKEQ. V trimming: 4 bases; J trimming: 6 bases; junction bases outside the gene matches: 8. The CDR3 is 14 residues long. The CDR3 sequence is CASSRYDRDDGYTF. The CDR3 DNA is TGTGCCAGCAGCCGGTACGACAGGGACGATGGCTACACCTTC.

The rearrangement uses TRBV5-8 and TRBJ1-5; D is uncertain. V was trimmed by 2 bases and J by 1 base, leaving 10 bases between them. Germline V gene lookup returns CDR1 SGHTS and CDR2 YDEGEE. The CDR3 runs to 15 residues. The CDR3 spells CASSLRVWSNQPQHF. The CDR3 bases are TGTGCCAGCAGCTTACGGGTATGGAGCAATCAGCCCCAGCATTTT.

Written as DNA, the CDR3 is TGTGCCAGCAGCCACAGGGAGAGGTATTCACCCCTCCACTTT. This translates into CASSHRERYSPLHF. The chain combines TRBV7-2 with TRBJ1-6; tentative D call: TRBD1 (6 bases). Germline V gene lookup returns CDR1 SGHTA and CDR2 FQGNSA. This CDR3 has 14 amino acids. V gave up 5 bases and J gave up 8 bases, with 13 bases separating them. Full variable domain (remainder filled in from reference TRBV7-2 and TRBJ1-6): GAGVSQSPSNKVTEKGKDVELRCDPISGHTALYWYRQSLGQGLEFLIYFQGNSAPDKSGLPSDRFSAERTGGSVSTLTIQRTQQEDSAVYLCASSHRERYSPLHFGNGTRLTVT.

This clonotype was counted between two and nine times. The rearrangement joins TRBV27 to TRBJ1-2, with D perhaps matching TRBD1 (5 bases). Germline V gene sequence: CDR1 MNHEY, CDR2 SMNVEV (reference sequence). The CDR3 is 13 residues long. Trimming left V 4 bases short and J 8 bases short, with 14 bases between. CDR3 sequence (DNA): TGTGCCAGCAGTTCTGGACACCAGAGGGGCTACACCTTC. Protein sequence: CASSSGHQRGYTF.

This clonotype was found a few times. This chain joins TRBV6-4 and TRBJ2-1, with 8 bases identical to TRBD2. The CDR3 is made up of 15 amino acids. V lost 6 bases and J lost 3; bases outside the gene matches: 7. Germline CDR1 is MRHNA and CDR2 is SNTAGT. CDR3 region: CASSLSGGDYNEQFF. Written as DNA, the CDR3 is TGTGCCAGCAGCCTGAGCGGGGGCGACTACAATGAGCAGTTCTTC.

The rearrangement links TRBV7-8 to TRBJ2-3; D unclear. This CDR3 is built from 13 residues. V shed 3 bases and J shed 0 bases, with 4 bases lying between them. Germline V lookup: CDR1 SGHVS, CDR2 FQNEAQ. The CDR3 reads CASSFPSTDTQYF. In DNA, the CDR3 is TGTGCCAGCAGCTTCCCGAGCACAGATACGCAGTATTTT.

In its sample, this clonotype was seen a few times. The chain links TRBV5-1 to TRBJ1-1; D not resolved. Deletions cut 4 bases from V and 1 base from J, with 11 bases between. Germline V gene sequence: CDR1 SGHRS, CDR2 YFSETQ. The CDR3 runs 14 residues. The CDR3 reads CASSETRTNTEAFF. Written as DNA, the CDR3 is TGCGCCAGCAGCGAAACCCGGACGAACACTGAAGCTTTCTTT.

This clonotype has more than one count but fewer than ten. J is TRBJ1-1 and V is TRBV27; no reliable D call. The CDR3 contains 12 residues. Trimming left V 6 bases short and J 1 base short, with 6 bases between. From germline, CDR1 is MNHEY and CDR2 SMNVEV (reference sequence). The CDR3 region is CASREGNTEAFF. CDR3 in DNA: TGTGCCAGCAGGGAGGGGAACACTGAAGCTTTCTTT.

In its sample, this clonotype was seen a few times. The chain carries TRBV15 and TRBJ1-1, with D perhaps matching TRBD1 (6 bases). The CDR3 runs to 15 residues. Germline CDR1 LNHNV, CDR2 YYDKDF (reference sequence). V lost 5 bases, J lost 0 bases, and 13 bases lay in between. In DNA form, the CDR3 reads TGTGCCACCAGCTCCCAGACAGGTGTGAACACTGAAGCTTTCTTT. Protein product: CATSSQTGVNTEAFF.

This clonotype has a handful of counts. The gene calls are TRBV20-1 and TRBJ1-5; D gene uncertain. Germline lookup yields CDR1 DFQATT and CDR2 SNEGSKA (reference sequence). The V end was cut by 3 bases, the J end by 5 bases, with 11 bases between. This CDR3 comprises 13 residues. In nucleotides, the CDR3 is TGCAGTGCTAGGCAAACGTACGATCAGCCCCAGCATTTT. Translated: CSARQTYDQPQHF.

The V call is TRBV27, the J call TRBJ1-5; no clear D. With 5 bases removed from V and 3 bases from J, the gap between germline ends came to 11 bases. The CDR3 extends over 14 amino acids. Germline CDR1 reads MNHEY; CDR2 reads SMNVEV (reference sequence). The CDR3 is CASSTTENNQPQHF. CDR3 nucleotides: TGTGCCAGCAGTACTACGGAAAACAATCAGCCCCAGCATTTT.

This clonotype was picked up a small number of times. The chain employs TRBV7-3 and TRBJ1-2, with no clear D. Trimming shortened V by 1 base and J by 6 bases, and 15 bases separated the two germline ends. CDR1 and CDR2 (germline): SGHTA, FQGTGA. This CDR3 has 15 amino acids. CDR3 DNA sequence: TGTGCCAGCAGCTTAAACGCAGGATCCAGTGATGGCTACACCTTC. Amino acid sequence: CASSLNAGSSDGYTF.